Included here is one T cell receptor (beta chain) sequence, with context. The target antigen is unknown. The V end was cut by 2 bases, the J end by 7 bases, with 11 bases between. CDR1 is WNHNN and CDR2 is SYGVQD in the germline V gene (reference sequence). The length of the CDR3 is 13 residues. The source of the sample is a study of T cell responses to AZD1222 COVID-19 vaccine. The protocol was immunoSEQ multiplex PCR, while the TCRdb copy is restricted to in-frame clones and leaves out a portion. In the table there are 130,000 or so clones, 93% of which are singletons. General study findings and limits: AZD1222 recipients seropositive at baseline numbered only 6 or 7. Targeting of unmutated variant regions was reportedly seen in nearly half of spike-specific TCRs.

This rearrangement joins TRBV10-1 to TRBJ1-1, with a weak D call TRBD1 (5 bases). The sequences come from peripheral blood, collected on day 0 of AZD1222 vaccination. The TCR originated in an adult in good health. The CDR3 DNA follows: TGCGCCAGCAGTGAGGGGGACCGCAGTGAAGCTTTCTTT. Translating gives CASSEGDRSEAFF.